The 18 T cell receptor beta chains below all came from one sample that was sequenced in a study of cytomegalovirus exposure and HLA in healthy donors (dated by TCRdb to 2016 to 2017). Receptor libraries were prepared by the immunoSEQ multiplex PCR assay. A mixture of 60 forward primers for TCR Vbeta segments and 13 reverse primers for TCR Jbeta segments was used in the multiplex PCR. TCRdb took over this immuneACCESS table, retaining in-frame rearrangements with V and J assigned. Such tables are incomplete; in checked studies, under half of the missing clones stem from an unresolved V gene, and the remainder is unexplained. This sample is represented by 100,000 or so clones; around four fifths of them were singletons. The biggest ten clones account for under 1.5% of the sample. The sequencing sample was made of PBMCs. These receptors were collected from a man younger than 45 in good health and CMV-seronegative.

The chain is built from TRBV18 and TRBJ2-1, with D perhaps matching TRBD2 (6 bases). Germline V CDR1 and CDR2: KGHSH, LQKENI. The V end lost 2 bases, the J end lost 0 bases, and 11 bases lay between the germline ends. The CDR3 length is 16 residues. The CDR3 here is CASSPGLKSSYNEQFF. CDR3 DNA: TGTGCCAGCTCACCAGGACTAAAGAGCTCCTACAATGAGCAGTTCTTC.

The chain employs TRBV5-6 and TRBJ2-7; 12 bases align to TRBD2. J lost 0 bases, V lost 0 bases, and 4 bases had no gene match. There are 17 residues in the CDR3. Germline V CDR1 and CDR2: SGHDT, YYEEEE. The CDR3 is CASSLETSGGSSYEQYF. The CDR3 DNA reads TGTGCCAGCAGCTTGGAAACTAGCGGGGGGAGCTCCTACGAGCAGTACTTC.

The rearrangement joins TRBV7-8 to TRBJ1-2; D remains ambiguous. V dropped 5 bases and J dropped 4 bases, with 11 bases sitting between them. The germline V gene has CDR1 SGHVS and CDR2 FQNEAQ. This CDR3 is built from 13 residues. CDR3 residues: CASSPGFTYGYTF. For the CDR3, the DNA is TGTGCCAGCAGCCCGGGATTCACCTATGGCTACACCTTC.

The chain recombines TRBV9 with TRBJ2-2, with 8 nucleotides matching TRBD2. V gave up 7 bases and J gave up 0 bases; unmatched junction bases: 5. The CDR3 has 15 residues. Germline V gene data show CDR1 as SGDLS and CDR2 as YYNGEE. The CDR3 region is CASGGLGSNTGELFF. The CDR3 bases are TGTGCCAGCGGGGGACTAGGATCGAACACCGGGGAGCTGTTTTTT.

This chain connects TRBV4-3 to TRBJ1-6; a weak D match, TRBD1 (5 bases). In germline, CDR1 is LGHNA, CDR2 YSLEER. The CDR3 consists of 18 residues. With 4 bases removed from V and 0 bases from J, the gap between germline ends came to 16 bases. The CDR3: CASSPTGRAYSYNSPLHF. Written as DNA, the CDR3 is TGCGCCAGCAGCCCGACCGGCAGGGCCTACTCCTATAATTCACCCCTCCACTTT.

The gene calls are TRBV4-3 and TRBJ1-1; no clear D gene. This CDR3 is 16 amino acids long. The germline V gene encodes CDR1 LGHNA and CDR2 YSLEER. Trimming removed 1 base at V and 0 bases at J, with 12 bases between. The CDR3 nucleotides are TGCGCCAGCAGCCAAGGGTGGTCAGGAATGAACACTGAAGCTTTCTTT. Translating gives CASSQGWSGMNTEAFF.

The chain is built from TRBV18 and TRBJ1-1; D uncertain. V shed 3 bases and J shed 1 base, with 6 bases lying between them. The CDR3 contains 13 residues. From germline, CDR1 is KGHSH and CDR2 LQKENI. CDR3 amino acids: CASSPGRNTEAFF. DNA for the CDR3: TGTGCCAGCTCACCGGGCAGGAACACTGAAGCTTTCTTT.

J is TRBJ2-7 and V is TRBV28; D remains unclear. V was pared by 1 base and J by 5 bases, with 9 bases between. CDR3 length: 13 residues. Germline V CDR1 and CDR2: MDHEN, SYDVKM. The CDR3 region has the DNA TGTGCCAGCAGTTTATACTCCGCGGACGAGCAGTACTTC. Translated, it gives CASSLYSADEQYF.

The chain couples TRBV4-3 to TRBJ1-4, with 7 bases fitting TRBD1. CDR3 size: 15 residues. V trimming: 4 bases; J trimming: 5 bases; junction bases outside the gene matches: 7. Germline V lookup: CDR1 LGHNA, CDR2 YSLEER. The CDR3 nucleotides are TGCGCCAGCAGCCGCAACAGGGGTCCCAATGAAAAACTGTTTTTT. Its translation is CASSRNRGPNEKLFF.

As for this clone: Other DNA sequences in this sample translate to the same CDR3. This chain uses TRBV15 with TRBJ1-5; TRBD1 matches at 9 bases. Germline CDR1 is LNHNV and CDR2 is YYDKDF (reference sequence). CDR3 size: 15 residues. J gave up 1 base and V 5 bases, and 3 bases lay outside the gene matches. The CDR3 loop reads CATSRDRVSNQPQHF. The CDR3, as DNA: TGTGCCACCAGCCGGGACAGGGTGAGCAATCAGCCCCAGCATTTT.

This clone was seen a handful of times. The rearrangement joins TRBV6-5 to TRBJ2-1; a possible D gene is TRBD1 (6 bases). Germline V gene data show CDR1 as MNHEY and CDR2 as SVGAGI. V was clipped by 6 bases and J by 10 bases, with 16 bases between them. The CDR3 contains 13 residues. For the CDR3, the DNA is TGTGCCAGCAGGGCGGCTTCAGGGGCGGAGCAGTTCTTC. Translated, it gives CASRAASGAEQFF.

The CDR3 nucleotides are TGTGCCAGCAGCAAGGACCCGGGACACCAAGATAGCAATCAGCCCCAGCATTTT. It yields the protein CASSKDPGHQDSNQPQHF. The J gene is TRBJ1-5, the V gene TRBV11-2; D may be TRBD1 (6 bases). There are 18 residues in the CDR3. Trimming stripped 5 bases from V and 0 bases from J, with 20 bases between. Germline CDR1 reads SGHAT; CDR2 reads FQNNGV.

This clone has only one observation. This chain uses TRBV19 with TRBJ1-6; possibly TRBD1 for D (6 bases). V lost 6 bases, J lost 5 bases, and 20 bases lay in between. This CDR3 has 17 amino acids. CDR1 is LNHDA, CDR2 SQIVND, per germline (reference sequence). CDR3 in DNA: TGTGCCAGTAGACCCGATAGGCTACAGGGTGATAATTCACCCCTCCACTTT. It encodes CASRPDRLQGDNSPLHF.

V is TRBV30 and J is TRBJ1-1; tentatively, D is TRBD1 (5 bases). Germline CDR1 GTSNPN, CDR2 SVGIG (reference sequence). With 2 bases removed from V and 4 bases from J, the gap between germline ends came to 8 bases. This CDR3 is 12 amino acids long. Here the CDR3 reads CAWSWTFTEAFF. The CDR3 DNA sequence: TGTGCCTGGAGTTGGACATTCACTGAAGCTTTCTTT.

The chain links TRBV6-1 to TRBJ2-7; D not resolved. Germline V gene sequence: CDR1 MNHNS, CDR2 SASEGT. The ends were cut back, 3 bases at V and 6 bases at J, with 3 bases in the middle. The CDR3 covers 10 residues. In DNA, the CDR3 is TGTGCCAGCAGTGAGCGCGAGCAGTACTTC. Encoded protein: CASSEREQYF.

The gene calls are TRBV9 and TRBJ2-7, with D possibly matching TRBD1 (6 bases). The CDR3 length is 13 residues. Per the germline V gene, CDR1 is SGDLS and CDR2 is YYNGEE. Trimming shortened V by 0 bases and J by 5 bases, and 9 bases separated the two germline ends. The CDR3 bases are TGTGCCAGCAGCGTAGGGGGGCTCCACGAGCAGTACTTC. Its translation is CASSVGGLHEQYF.

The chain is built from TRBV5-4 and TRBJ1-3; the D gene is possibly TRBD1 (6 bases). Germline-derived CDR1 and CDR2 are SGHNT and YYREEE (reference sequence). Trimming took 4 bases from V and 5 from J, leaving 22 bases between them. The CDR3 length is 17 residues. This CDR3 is CASSDLTGFVGRNTIYF. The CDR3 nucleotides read TGTGCCAGCAGCGACCTAACAGGGTTTGTTGGGAGAAACACCATATATTTT.

The DNA for the CDR3 is TGTGCCAGCAGTTTGGGACAGCTCCAAGAGACCCAGTACTTC. This translates into CASSLGQLQETQYF. The V gene is TRBV28, the J gene TRBJ2-5; 7 nucleotides match TRBD1. This CDR3 spans 14 amino acids. Germline-derived CDR1 and CDR2 are MDHEN and SYDVKM. Trimming at V came to 3 bases and at J to 1 base, leaving 2 bases not matched to a gene.